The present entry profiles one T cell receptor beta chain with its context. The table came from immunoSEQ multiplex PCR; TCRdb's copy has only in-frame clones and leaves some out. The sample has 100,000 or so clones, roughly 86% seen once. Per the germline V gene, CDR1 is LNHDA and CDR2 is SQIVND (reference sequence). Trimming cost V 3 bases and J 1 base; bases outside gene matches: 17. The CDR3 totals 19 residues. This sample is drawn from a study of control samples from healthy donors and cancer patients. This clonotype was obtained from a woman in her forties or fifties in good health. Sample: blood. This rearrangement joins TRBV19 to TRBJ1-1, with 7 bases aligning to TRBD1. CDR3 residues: CASSISRDRALSKNTEAFF. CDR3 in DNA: TGTGCCAGTAGTATTTCCAGGGACAGAGCTTTAAGTAAGAACACTGAAGCTTTCTTT.